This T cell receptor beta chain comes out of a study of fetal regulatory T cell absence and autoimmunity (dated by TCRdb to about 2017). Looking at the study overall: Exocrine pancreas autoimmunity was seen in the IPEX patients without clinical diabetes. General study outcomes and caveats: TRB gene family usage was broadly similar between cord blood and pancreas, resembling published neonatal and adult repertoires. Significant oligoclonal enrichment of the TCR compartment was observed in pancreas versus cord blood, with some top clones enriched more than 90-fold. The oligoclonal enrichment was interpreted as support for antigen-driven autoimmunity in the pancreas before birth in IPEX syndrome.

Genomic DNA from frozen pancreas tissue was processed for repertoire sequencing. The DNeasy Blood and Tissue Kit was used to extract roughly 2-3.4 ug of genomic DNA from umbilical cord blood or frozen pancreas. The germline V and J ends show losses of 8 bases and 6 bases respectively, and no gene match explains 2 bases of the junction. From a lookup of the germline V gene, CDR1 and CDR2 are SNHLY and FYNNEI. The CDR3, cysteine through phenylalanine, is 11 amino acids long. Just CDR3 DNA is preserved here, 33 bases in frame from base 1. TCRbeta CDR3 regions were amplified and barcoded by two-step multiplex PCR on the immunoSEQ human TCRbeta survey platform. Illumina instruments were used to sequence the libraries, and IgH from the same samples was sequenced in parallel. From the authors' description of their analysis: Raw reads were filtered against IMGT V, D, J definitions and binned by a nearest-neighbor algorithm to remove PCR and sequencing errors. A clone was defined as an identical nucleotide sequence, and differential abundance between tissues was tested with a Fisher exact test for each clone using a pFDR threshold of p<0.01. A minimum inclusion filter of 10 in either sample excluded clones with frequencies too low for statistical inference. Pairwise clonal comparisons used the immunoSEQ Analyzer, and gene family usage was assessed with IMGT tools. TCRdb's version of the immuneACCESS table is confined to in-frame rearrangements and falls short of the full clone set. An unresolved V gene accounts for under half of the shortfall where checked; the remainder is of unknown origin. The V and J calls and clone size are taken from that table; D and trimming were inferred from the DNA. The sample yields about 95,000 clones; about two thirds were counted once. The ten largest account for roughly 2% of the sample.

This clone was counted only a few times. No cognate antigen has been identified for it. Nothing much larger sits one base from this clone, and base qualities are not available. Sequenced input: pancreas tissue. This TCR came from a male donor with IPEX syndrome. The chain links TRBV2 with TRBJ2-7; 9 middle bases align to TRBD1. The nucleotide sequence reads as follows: TGTGCCAGCGTGGGACAGGGCGAGCAGTACTTC. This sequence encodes CASVGQGEQYF.